Each of the 22 T cell receptor beta chains below was sequenced from the same sample in a study of control samples from healthy donors and cancer patients (dated by TCRdb to 2020 to 2021). The library relied on the immunoSEQ multiplex PCR assay. Here the immuneACCESS table is served through TCRdb, limited to in-frame sequences with V and J called. Missing clones are a known gap in these copies; in checked studies unresolved V genes cover under half, and the rest lacks a known reason. The sample records over 100,000 clones, more than 70% of which are singletons. Around 3.5% of the sample comes from the top ten. The material sequenced was blood. The receptors originated from a man between 40 and 49 years old in good health.

J is TRBJ1-1 and V is TRBV13; no definite D call. Trimming stripped 3 bases from V and 0 bases from J, with 5 bases between. This CDR3 comprises 13 residues. Germline values: CDR1 PRHDT, CDR2 FYEKMQ (reference sequence). The CDR3 DNA follows: TGTGCCAGCAGCTTCGAGATGAACACTGAAGCTTTCTTT. Translated, it gives CASSFEMNTEAFF.

The chain carries TRBV7-6 and TRBJ1-1; no definite D call. V was shortened by 4 bases and J by 3 bases, with 15 bases between the two germline ends. Germline V gene data show CDR1 as SGHVS and CDR2 as FNYEAQ. There are 15 residues in the CDR3. The DNA for the CDR3 is TGTGCCAGCAGCTCCCCCCCTTTGGATGACACTGAAGCTTTCTTT. Protein sequence: CASSSPPLDDTEAFF.

This clone came up once. This chain links TRBV10-2 with TRBJ1-5; no clear D gene. From germline, CDR1 is WSHSY and CDR2 SAAADI. The CDR3 has 14 amino acids. The V gene lost 5 bases and the J gene lost 0 bases, with 8 bases spanning the gap. The CDR3 spells CASSLDISNQPQHF. CDR3 bases: TGCGCCAGCAGTCTAGATATTAGCAATCAGCCCCAGCATTTT.

The CDR3 reads CAWSLQGFGDEQFF. DNA of the CDR3: TGTGCCTGGAGTTTACAGGGTTTTGGCGATGAGCAGTTCTTC. The chain links TRBV30 to TRBJ2-1; tentative D call: TRBD1 (6 bases). V was pared by 2 bases and J by 8 bases, with 16 bases between. The CDR3 totals 14 residues. The germline CDR1 and CDR2 sequences are GTSNPN and SVGIG (reference sequence).

The chain employs TRBV10-2 and TRBJ1-1; D may be TRBD1 (5 bases). The germline V and J ends were trimmed by 4 bases and 1 base, with 7 bases remaining between them. This CDR3 spans 13 amino acids. Germline V CDR1 and CDR2: WSHSY, SAAADI. The CDR3 DNA reads TGCGCCAGCAGTGTGGGGCAGAACACTGAAGCTTTCTTT. Protein: CASSVGQNTEAFF.

The rearrangement uses TRBV19 and TRBJ2-4; D is uncertain. The germline V gene encodes CDR1 LNHDA and CDR2 SQIVND (reference sequence). The CDR3 has 13 amino acids. V lost 5 bases to trimming and J lost 2 bases, with 7 bases between them. CDR3 loop: CASSGHSKNIQYF. Written as DNA, the CDR3 is TGTGCCAGTAGTGGCCATTCCAAAAACATTCAGTACTTC.

This clone was counted only a few times. V and J are TRBV6-4 and TRBJ2-2; a possible D gene is TRBD1 (6 bases). V shed 6 bases and J shed 4 bases, with 12 bases lying between them. Looked up from germline, CDR1 is MRHNA and CDR2 is SNTAGT. The CDR3 length is 14 residues. For the CDR3, the DNA is TGTGCCAGCAGGGGGGCCGAGAGCACCGGGGAGCTGTTTTTT. Residues: CASRGAESTGELFF.

This clone appeared once. Other DNA sequences in the same sample also yield this CDR3. The V and J genes are TRBV13 and TRBJ1-1, with a tentative D call TRBD1 (6 bases). In germline, CDR1 is PRHDT, CDR2 FYEKMQ (reference sequence). The CDR3 runs 14 residues. V was cut by 3 bases and J by 5 bases, with 13 bases left in between. Here the CDR3 reads CASSLGQPQTEAFF. Here the CDR3 DNA reads TGTGCCAGCAGCTTGGGACAACCGCAGACTGAAGCTTTCTTT.

The chain carries TRBV7-5 and TRBJ1-1; the tabulated D call, TRBD1, remains unverified against the DNA. TRBV7-5 is a pseudogene locus. CDR3 length: 14 residues. DNA for the CDR3: TGTGTCAGAAGCTCCTCGGGACATAACACTGAAGCTTTCTTT. Translating it yields CVRSSSGHNTEAFF.

V gene TRBV5-5 combines with J gene TRBJ1-5, with D uncertain. V gave up 4 bases and J gave up 0 bases, with 17 bases separating them. CDR1 SGHKS and CDR2 YYEKEE come from the germline V gene (reference sequence). The length of the CDR3 is 17 residues. The CDR3 sequence: CASSRGWSGNSNQPQHF. In DNA, the CDR3 is TGTGCCAGCAGCCGAGGATGGTCCGGGAATAGCAATCAGCCCCAGCATTTT.

In its sample, this clone was seen a few times. The genes are TRBV4-2 and TRBJ2-3; D not certain. The CDR3 loop spans 12 amino acids. V dropped 0 bases and J dropped 5 bases, with 3 bases sitting between them. In germline, CDR1 is LGHNA, CDR2 YNFKEQ. This CDR3 reads CASSQDRDTQYF. CDR3 DNA sequence: TGTGCCAGCAGCCAAGATAGAGATACGCAGTATTTT.

The genes are TRBV6-5 and TRBJ1-2; the match to TRBD1 covers 10 bases. There are 15 residues in the CDR3. The germline CDR1 and CDR2 sequences are MNHEY and SVGAGI. Unmatched junction bases numbered 4, after V lost 2 bases and J lost 4 bases. CDR3 coding DNA: TGTGCCAGCAGTTACGGGACAGGGGCTTTCTATGGCTACACCTTC. Translated: CASSYGTGAFYGYTF.

This sequence joins TRBV4-1 and TRBJ1-5; D not certain. The V end was cut by 1 base, the J end by 4 bases, with 5 bases between. The V gene's germline CDR1 is MGHRA and CDR2 YSYEKL. The CDR3 is 13 residues long. CDR3 nucleotide sequence: TGCGCCAGCAGCCAAGTCGAAAATCAGCCCCAGCATTTT. Protein: CASSQVENQPQHF.

In its sample, this clone was seen once. This chain links TRBV2 with TRBJ1-1, with TRBD1 matching 8 bases. In germline, CDR1 is SNHLY, CDR2 FYNNEI. This CDR3 is built from 12 residues. The trim removed 4 bases at V and 11 bases at J, leaving 6 bases unmatched. CDR3 residues: CASSGQGRRAFF. CDR3 coding DNA: TGTGCCAGCAGTGGACAGGGGAGGAGGGCTTTCTTT.

V gene TRBV5-5 combines with J gene TRBJ1-5; D is unclear. The CDR3 spans 16 residues. Per the germline V gene, CDR1 is SGHKS and CDR2 is YYEKEE (reference sequence). Trimming removed 0 bases at V and 2 bases at J, with 12 bases between. The CDR3 nucleotides read TGTGCCAGCAGCTTGGGGCGCCATGGTGGCAATCAGCCCCAGCATTTT. Its protein is CASSLGRHGGNQPQHF.

This chain connects TRBV6-2 or TRBV6-3 to TRBJ2-1; possibly TRBD2 for D (6 bases). The V gene lost 5 bases and the J gene lost 6 bases, with 14 bases spanning the gap. This CDR3 has 14 amino acids. CDR1 and CDR2 (germline): MNHEY, SVGEGT. The CDR3 nucleotides are TGTGCCAGCAGTGACCCGGGGACTGCCAATGAGCAGTTCTTC. As protein: CASSDPGTANEQFF.

This sequence joins TRBV5-5 and TRBJ1-1, with D hard to call. V lost 1 base and J 1 base, leaving 20 bases between the germline ends. Germline CDR1 and CDR2: SGHKS and YYEKEE (reference sequence). CDR3 length equals 18 residues. As DNA, the CDR3 is TGTGCCAGCAGCTTGTTGAGCGTGGGTGGAGGGAAGAACACTGAAGCTTTCTTT. Protein: CASSLLSVGGGKNTEAFF.

The V call is TRBV7-9, the J call TRBJ1-4; D is undetermined. This CDR3 has 13 amino acids. Germline V gene lookup returns CDR1 SEHNR and CDR2 FQNEAQ (reference sequence). The V gene lost 2 bases and the J gene lost 4 bases, with 5 bases spanning the gap. The CDR3, as DNA: TGTGCCAGCAGCTTATCAGTTAATGAAAAACTGTTTTTT. Encoded protein: CASSLSVNEKLFF.

The V gene is TRBV20-1, the J gene TRBJ1-2; D uncertain. The CDR3 sequence is 13 residues long. Per the germline V gene, CDR1 is DFQATT and CDR2 is SNEGSKA (reference sequence). V lost 3 bases to trimming and J lost 3 bases, with 11 bases between them. The CDR3 coding sequence is TGCAGTGCTAGTTTAGAGGGCTACTATGGCTACACCTTC. Protein sequence: CSASLEGYYGYTF.

CDR3 amino acids: CASSSSAGGRTDTQYF. The CDR3 coding sequence is TGCGCCAGCAGCTCATCAGCGGGGGGCCGCACAGATACGCAGTATTTT. The chain couples TRBV5-1 to TRBJ2-3, with 9 bases lining up with TRBD2. The CDR3 is made up of 16 amino acids. Looked up from germline, CDR1 is SGHRS and CDR2 is YFSETQ. The junction had 6 bases not matched to a gene; V was cut back by 3 bases and J by 1 base.

This clone was seen once. The gene calls are TRBV24-1 and TRBJ2-2; 7 positions match TRBD1. Germline values: CDR1 KGHDR, CDR2 SFDVKD. V lost 3 bases, J lost 2 bases, and 5 bases stayed unmatched. The CDR3 has 16 amino acids. The DNA for the CDR3 is TGTGCCACCAGTGATCCAGGGGGTGGTAACACCGGGGAGCTGTTTTTT. Translation: CATSDPGGGNTGELFF.

CDR3 in DNA: TGTGCCAGCAGTTTGCGGGGAAATCAGCCCCAGCATTTT. Encoded protein: CASSLRGNQPQHF. The V and J genes are TRBV27 and TRBJ1-5; D gene unclear. This CDR3 has 13 amino acids. V was clipped by 3 bases and J by 4 bases, with 7 bases between them. Germline assignment: CDR1 MNHEY and CDR2 SMNVEV (reference sequence).